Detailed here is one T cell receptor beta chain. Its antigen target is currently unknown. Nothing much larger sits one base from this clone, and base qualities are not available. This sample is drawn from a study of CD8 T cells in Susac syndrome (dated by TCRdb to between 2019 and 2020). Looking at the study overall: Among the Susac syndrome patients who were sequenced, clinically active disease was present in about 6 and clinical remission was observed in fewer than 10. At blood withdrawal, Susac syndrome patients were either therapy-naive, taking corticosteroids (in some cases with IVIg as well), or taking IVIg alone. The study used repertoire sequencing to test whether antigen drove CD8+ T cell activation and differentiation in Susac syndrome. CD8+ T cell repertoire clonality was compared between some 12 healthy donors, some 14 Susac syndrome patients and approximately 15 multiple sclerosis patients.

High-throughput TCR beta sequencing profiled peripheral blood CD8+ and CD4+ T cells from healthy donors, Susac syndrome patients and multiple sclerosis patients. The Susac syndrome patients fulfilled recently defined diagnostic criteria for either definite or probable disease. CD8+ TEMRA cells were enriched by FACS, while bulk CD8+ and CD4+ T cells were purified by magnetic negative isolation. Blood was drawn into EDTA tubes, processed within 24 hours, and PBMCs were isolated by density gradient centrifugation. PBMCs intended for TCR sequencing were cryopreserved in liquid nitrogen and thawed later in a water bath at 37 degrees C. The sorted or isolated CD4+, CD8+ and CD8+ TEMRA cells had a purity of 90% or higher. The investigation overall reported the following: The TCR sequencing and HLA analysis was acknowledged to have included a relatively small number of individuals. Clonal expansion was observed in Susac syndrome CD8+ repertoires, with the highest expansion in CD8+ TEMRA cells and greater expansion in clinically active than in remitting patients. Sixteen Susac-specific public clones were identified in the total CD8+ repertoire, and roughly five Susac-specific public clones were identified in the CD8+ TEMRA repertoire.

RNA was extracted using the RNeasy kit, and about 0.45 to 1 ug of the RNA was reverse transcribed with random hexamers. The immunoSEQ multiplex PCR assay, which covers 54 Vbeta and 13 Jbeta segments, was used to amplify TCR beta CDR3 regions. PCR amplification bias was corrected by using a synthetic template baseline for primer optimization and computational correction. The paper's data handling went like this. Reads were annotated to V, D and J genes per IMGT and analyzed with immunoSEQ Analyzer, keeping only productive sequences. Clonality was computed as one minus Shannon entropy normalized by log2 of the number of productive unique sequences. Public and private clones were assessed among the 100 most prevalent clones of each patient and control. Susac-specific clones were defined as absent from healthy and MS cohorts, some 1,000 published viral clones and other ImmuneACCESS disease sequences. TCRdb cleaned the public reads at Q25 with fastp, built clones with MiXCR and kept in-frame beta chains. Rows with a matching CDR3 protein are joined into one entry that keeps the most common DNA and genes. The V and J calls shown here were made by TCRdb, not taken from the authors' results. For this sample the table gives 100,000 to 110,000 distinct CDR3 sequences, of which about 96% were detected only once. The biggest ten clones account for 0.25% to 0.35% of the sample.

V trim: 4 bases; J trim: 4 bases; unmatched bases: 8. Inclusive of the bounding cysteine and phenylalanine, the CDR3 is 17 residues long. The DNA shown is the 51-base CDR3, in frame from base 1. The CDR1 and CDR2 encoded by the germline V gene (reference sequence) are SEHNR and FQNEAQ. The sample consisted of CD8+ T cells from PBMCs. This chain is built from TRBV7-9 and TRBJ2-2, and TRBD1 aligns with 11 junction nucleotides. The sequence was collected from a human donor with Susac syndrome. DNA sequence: TGTGCCAGCAGCTCGGGACAGGGGGATTTGTTCACCGGGGAGCTGTTTTTT. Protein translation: CASSSGQGDLFTGELFF. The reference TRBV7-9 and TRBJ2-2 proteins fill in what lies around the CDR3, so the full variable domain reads DTGVSQNPRHKITKRGQNVTFRCDPISEHNRLYWYRQTLGQGPEFLTYFQNEAQLEKSRLLSDRFSAERPKGSFSTLEIQRTEQGDSAMYLCASSSGQGDLFTGELFFGEGSRLTVL.